One sample yielded the 21 T cell receptor beta chains listed below, sequenced in a study of blood T cells in healthy people across ages. PCR was performed a second time for about 7 to 12 cycles using a sample-barcoded 5' primer and a J-beta primer mix. TCRdb passed the 5' RACE reads through MiXCR, listing each CDR3 protein once. The sample carries 1.5 million or so distinct CDR3 sequences, under 55% recorded once. Material for sequencing was blood. Source of these receptors: a woman younger than 30 in good health.

This clonotype has only a few counts. The gene calls are TRBV20-1 and TRBJ1-2; no clear D. Germline lookup yields CDR1 DFQATT and CDR2 SNEGSKA (reference sequence). V lost 7 bases and J 5 bases, leaving 8 bases between the germline ends. The CDR3 contains 10 residues. CDR3 residues: CSVTPYGYTF. CDR3 nucleotides: TGCAGTGTTACCCCTTATGGCTACACCTTC.

V is TRBV25-1 and J is TRBJ2-1; D may be TRBD2 (5 bases). CDR1 MGHDK and CDR2 SYGVNS come from the germline V gene. The V end was cut by 7 bases, the J end by 8 bases, with 15 bases between. CDR3 length equals 13 residues. CDR3 DNA: TGTGCCAGCACCGGAGACTACCCCCATGAGCAGTTCTTC. Its protein product is CASTGDYPHEQFF.

This clonotype was counted between two and nine times. This chain links TRBV5-1 with TRBJ1-2, with 10 bases identical to TRBD1. Per germline, CDR1 SGHRS and CDR2 YFSETQ. This CDR3 is 15 amino acids long. V shed 0 bases and J 5 bases; nucleotides not matched to a gene: 4. The chain's CDR3 is CASSLDPGQGYGYTF. The CDR3 nucleotides are TGCGCCAGCAGCTTGGACCCGGGACAGGGGTATGGCTACACCTTC.

V gene TRBV6-5 combines with J gene TRBJ2-1, with TRBD2 identical over 8 bases. This CDR3 comprises 17 residues. Germline CDR1 and CDR2: MNHEY and SVGAGI. Trimming removed 2 bases from V and 1 base from J; junction bases left unmatched: 7. The CDR3 DNA reads as TGTGCCAGCAGTTACCCGTCCCTAGCGGGTTCCTACAATGAGCAGTTCTTC. This encodes CASSYPSLAGSYNEQFF.

This CDR3 reads CASSQKSGYEQYF. The DNA for the CDR3 is TGCGCCAGCAGCCAAAAGTCAGGCTACGAGCAGTACTTC. The rearrangement uses TRBV4-1 and TRBJ2-7; no definite D call. The V and J ends lost 2 bases and 3 bases respectively, with 8 bases between them. Germline V lookup: CDR1 MGHRA, CDR2 YSYEKL. The CDR3 has 13 amino acids.

The chain employs TRBV7-8 and TRBJ2-7; TRBD2 matches at 13 bases. Per the germline V gene, CDR1 is SGHVS and CDR2 is FQNEAQ. CDR3 length: 16 residues. Trimming at V came to 6 bases and at J to 6 bases, leaving 11 bases not matched to a gene. The CDR3 DNA reads TGTGCCAGCAGTCCTGGACTAGCGGGAGTAAGGGGCGAGCAGTACTTC. Translation: CASSPGLAGVRGEQYF.

The genes are TRBV30 and TRBJ2-4, with D unclear. This CDR3 contains 14 residues. Per the germline V gene, CDR1 is GTSNPN and CDR2 is SVGIG (reference sequence). Trimming removed 0 bases from V and 6 bases from J, with 12 bases in between. CDR3 nucleotides: TGTGCCTGGAGTGTAGCGTACCGGCGAAACATTCAGTACTTC. Encoded protein: CAWSVAYRRNIQYF. The full variable domain, its missing parts supplied by reference TRBV30 and TRBJ2-4, is SQTIHQWPATLVQPVGSPLSLECTVEGTSNPNLYWYRQAAGRGLQLLFYSVGIGQISSEVPQNLSASRPQDRQFILSSKKLLLSDSGFYLCAWSVAYRRNIQYFGAGTRLSVL.

The chain links TRBV7-9 to TRBJ2-3; no definite D call. CDR1 is SEHNR and CDR2 is FQNEAQ in the germline V gene (reference sequence). CDR3 length equals 8 residues. V was shortened by 7 bases and J by 9 bases, with 2 bases between the two germline ends. The CDR3 DNA reads as TGTGCCAGCACCACGCAGTATTTT. As protein: CASTTQYF.

This clonotype was observed a few times. The CDR3 sequence is CSVASGGSEAFF. The CDR3 DNA sequence: TGCAGCGTTGCCAGCGGGGGAAGTGAAGCTTTCTTT. V and J are TRBV29-1 and TRBJ1-1; TRBD1 might be the D (5 bases). The CDR3 length is 12 residues. The V and J ends lost 4 bases and 7 bases respectively, with 13 bases between them. The germline CDR1 and CDR2 sequences are SQVTM and ANQGSEA.

The chain is built from TRBV7-2 and TRBJ2-1; 10 bases map to TRBD1. J was trimmed by 7 bases and V by 2 bases; bases with no gene match: 5. CDR3 length: 15 residues. CDR1 SGHTA and CDR2 FQGNSA come from the germline V gene. The CDR3 loop reads CASSLSGTGVNEQFF. In nucleotides, the CDR3 is TGTGCCAGCAGCTTATCCGGGACAGGGGTGAATGAGCAGTTCTTC.

The chain carries TRBV4-2 and TRBJ2-1; no clear D. V lost 3 bases and J 3 bases, leaving 12 bases between the germline ends. Germline CDR1 is LGHNA and CDR2 is YNFKEQ. CDR3 length: 15 residues. The CDR3 DNA sequence: TGTGCCAGCAGCCATCCGGAACTGGTCTACAATGAGCAGTTCTTC. Amino acids: CASSHPELVYNEQFF.

The gene calls are TRBV6-2 or TRBV6-3 and TRBJ2-1, with 10 bases aligning to TRBD1. Germline V lookup: CDR1 MNHEY, CDR2 SVGEGT. Unmatched junction bases numbered 10, after V lost 2 bases and J lost 0 bases. This CDR3 comprises 19 residues. DNA for the CDR3: TGTGCCAGCAGTTACCTAAAAGGGACAGGGGCTTGCTCCTACAATGAGCAGTTCTTC. Its protein product is CASSYLKGTGACSYNEQFF.

In the case of this clonotype: One end of the junction is discordant with germline, which a read error may explain. This chain links TRBV28 with TRBJ2-7, with D perhaps TRBD2 (5 bases). This CDR3 comprises 14 residues. Germline assignment: CDR1 MDHEN and CDR2 SYDVKM. CDR3 DNA sequence: TGTACCAGCAGTTTACTAGGTTTACCCTACGAGCAGTACTTC. The encoded protein is CTSSLLGLPYEQYF.

The V gene is TRBV19, the J gene TRBJ1-2; D is possibly TRBD1 (6 bases). Germline lookup yields CDR1 LNHDA and CDR2 SQIVND (reference sequence). This CDR3 is built from 13 residues. V gave up 10 bases and J gave up 2 bases, with 14 bases separating them. DNA for the CDR3: TGTGCCACCGATAAGGGGGGAAACTATGGCTACACCTTC. Its protein is CATDKGGNYGYTF.

The chain uses TRBV2 and TRBJ2-4, with D tentatively TRBD1 or TRBD2 (5 bases each). The length of the CDR3 is 13 residues. Trimming left V 5 bases short and J 13 bases short, with 18 bases between. Germline CDR1 reads SNHLY; CDR2 reads FYNNEI. The CDR3 DNA follows: TGTGCCAGCAGTCACCCGAACCGGGACCAACAGTACTTC. It yields the protein CASSHPNRDQQYF.

V is TRBV5-1 and J is TRBJ2-7; possible D gene TRBD2, 6 bases. The closer fit of TRBJ2-5 to the DNA end suggests the J call may be wrong. Germline CDR1 and CDR2: SGHRS and YFSETQ. The CDR3 has 15 amino acids. The chain's CDR3 is CASSLVGTSEETQYF. The CDR3, as DNA: TGCGCCAGCAGCTTGGTCGGGACTTCTGAAGAGACCCAGTACTTC.

This clonotype was picked up a small number of times. This chain connects TRBV4-2 to TRBJ1-6; D call uncertain. This CDR3 is 15 amino acids long. CDR1 and CDR2 (germline): LGHNA, YNFKEQ. V was trimmed by 1 base and J by 0 bases, leaving 4 bases between them. In DNA, the CDR3 is TGTGCCAGCAGCCAAGTCGGCTCCTATAATTCACCCCTCCACTTT. Residues: CASSQVGSYNSPLHF.

The CDR3 sequence is CASSSRLGGTNYGYTF. For the CDR3, the DNA is TGTGCCAGCAGCTCCCGCCTGGGGGGGACTAACTATGGCTACACCTTC. The J gene is TRBJ1-2, the V gene TRBV7-9, with a tentative D call TRBD1 (5 bases). Germline V gene sequence: CDR1 SEHNR, CDR2 FQNEAQ (reference sequence). The CDR3 loop spans 16 amino acids. Trimming took 4 bases from V and 0 from J, leaving 15 bases between them. The full variable domain, with the rest looked up from reference TRBV7-9 and TRBJ1-2, is DTGVSQNPRHKITKRGQNVTFRCDPISEHNRLYWYRQTLGQGPEFLTYFQNEAQLEKSRLLSDRFSAERPKGSFSTLEIQRTEQGDSAMYLCASSSRLGGTNYGYTFGSGTRLTVV.

J is TRBJ2-5 and V is TRBV7-2, with TRBD2 identical over 10 bases. The CDR3 has 17 residues. CDR1 is SGHTA and CDR2 is FQGNSA in the germline V gene. Germline trimming cut 4 bases from V and 2 bases from J; bases unmatched to any gene: 10. The CDR3, as DNA: TGTGCCAGCAGCTGGTCGCTCCTACTAGCGGGACAAGAGACCCAGTACTTC. Translating it yields CASSWSLLLAGQETQYF. Full variable domain (missing parts from reference TRBV7-2 and TRBJ2-5): GAGVSQSPSNKVTEKGKDVELRCDPISGHTALYWYRQSLGQGLEFLIYFQGNSAPDKSGLPSDRFSAERTGGSVSTLTIQRTQQEDSAVYLCASSWSLLLAGQETQYFGPGTRLLVL.

The V gene is TRBV20-1, the J gene TRBJ1-2; D call uncertain. CDR1 and CDR2 from the germline V gene are DFQATT and SNEGSKA (reference sequence). V lost 5 bases to trimming and J lost 4 bases, with 5 bases between them. The CDR3 runs to 10 residues. The CDR3 sequence: CSALSYGYTF. The CDR3 nucleotides read TGCAGTGCTCTTAGCTATGGCTACACCTTC.

This chain uses TRBV24-1 with TRBJ2-1, with 13 nucleotides matching TRBD2. The CDR3 contains 18 residues. V lost 4 bases, J lost 4 bases, and 9 bases stayed unmatched. The germline V gene encodes CDR1 KGHDR and CDR2 SFDVKD. DNA for the CDR3: TGTGCCACCAGTGACTCTCGACTAGCGGGAGGAACATACAATGAGCAGTTCTTC. Amino acid sequence: CATSDSRLAGGTYNEQFF.